Listed below are T cell receptor beta chains from one sample, sequenced in a study of shared clonotypes between healthy human individuals. Only in-frame clones appear in the TCRdb table, and some are missing; sequencing was by immunoSEQ multiplex PCR. This table has approximately 320,000 clones, around 74% appearing once. The sequencing input was memory CD4+ T cells sorted from blood. The receptors derive from a man aged 25 to 40 in good health. CDR3s include the opening cysteine and the closing phenylalanine or tryptophan. Fields, in order: J gene, D gene, clone size, V gene, CDR3 protein, CDR3 DNA. D genes are given only for firm matches. Part of the rows lack a size; the others show once, few, many or a class for expanded clones.

>TRBJ2-1|TRBD2|-|TRBV7-6
CASSLAASGSGEQFF
TGTGCCAGCAGCTTAGCGGCTAGCGGGAGTGGGGAGCAGTTCTTC
>TRBJ2-7|TRBD2|-|TRBV6-1
CASSGSGTIYEQYF
TGTGCCAGCTCTGGTAGCGGGACTATCTACGAGCAGTACTTC
>TRBJ2-4|TRBD1|-|TRBV5-4
CASSLPGQGNIQYF
TGTGCCAGCAGCTTACCGGGACAGGGGAACATTCAGTACTTC
>TRBJ1-2|-|-|TRBV6-6
CASSIQRNHGYTF
TGTGCCAGCAGTATCCAGCGGAACCATGGCTACACCTTC
>TRBJ1-4|TRBD1|-|TRBV27
CASRRQGAEEKLFF
TGTGCCAGCCGGCGACAGGGTGCGGAGGAAAAACTGTTTTTT
>TRBJ1-2|-|-|TRBV27
CASSLIGSYRGYTF
TGTGCCAGCAGTTTGATCGGCAGTTATCGCGGCTACACCTTC
>TRBJ1-1|TRBD1|many|TRBV27
CASSPTRDRGLTEAFF
TGTGCCAGCAGTCCAACCCGGGACAGGGGATTAACTGAAGCTTTCTTT
>TRBJ2-2|-|once|TRBV7-8
CASSPRSGSGELFF
TGTGCCAGCAGCCCCCGGAGCGGCTCCGGGGAGCTGTTTTTT
>TRBJ2-3|-|-|TRBV9
CASSVGPVGSRDTQYF
TGTGCCAGCAGCGTAGGCCCGGTCGGAAGCCGCGATACGCAGTATTTT
>TRBJ2-7|TRBD1|-|TRBV7-2
CASSPTTGSYEQYF
TGTGCCAGCAGCCCAACGACAGGGTCCTACGAGCAGTACTTC
>TRBJ1-2|-|-|TRBV2
CASIAARISSNYGYTF
TGTGCCAGCATTGCGGCCAGGATCTCCTCCAACTATGGCTACACCTTC
>TRBJ1-1|-|-|TRBV19
CASSHAGTEAFF
TGTGCCAGTAGTCATGCAGGGACTGAAGCTTTCTTT
>TRBJ2-7|-|many|TRBV7-8
CASSLGAIYEQYF
TGTGCCAGCAGCTTAGGAGCGATTTACGAGCAGTACTTC
>TRBJ1-1|-|many|TRBV10-3
CAIGRTGRTEAFF
TGTGCCATCGGGAGGACCGGACGCACTGAAGCTTTCTTT
>TRBJ2-7|-|-|TRBV19
CASSAEIAYEQYF
TGTGCCAGTAGTGCCGAGATAGCTTACGAGCAGTACTTC
>TRBJ2-7|TRBD2|-|TRBV7-2
CASSLPGLSYEQYF
TGTGCCAGCAGCCTTCCGGGACTAAGCTACGAGCAGTACTTC
>TRBJ1-3|TRBD1|once|TRBV2
CASTSGGFLSGNTIYF
TGTGCCAGCACATCAGGGGGCTTTCTCTCCGGAAACACCATATATTTT
>TRBJ2-7|TRBD2|-|TRBV9
CASSSGLGHDSLAGRTGGLYF
TGTGCCAGCAGCTCCGGGCTGGGACATGACTCACTAGCGGGCCGGACGGGCGGTTTGTACTTC
>TRBJ2-1|-|-|TRBV6-1
CASSVRGTGTRIDNEQFF
TGTGCCAGCAGTGTAAGGGGTACCGGGACAAGGATTGACAATGAGCAGTTCTTC
>TRBJ2-1|-|-|TRBV7-9
CASSPPDAGRNNEQFF
TGTGCCAGCAGCCCTCCGGATGCCGGGCGAAACAATGAGCAGTTCTTC
>TRBJ2-1|-|-|TRBV5-1
CASSRNRDRDSEQFF
TGCGCCAGCAGCAGAAATCGGGACCGGGATTCGGAGCAGTTCTTC
>TRBJ2-6|-|-|TRBV2
CASRGNSGANVLTF
TGTGCCAGCAGGGGTAACTCTGGGGCCAACGTCCTGACTTTC
>TRBJ2-6|-|once|TRBV9
CASSESRGTSWSGANVLTF
TGTGCCAGCAGCGAGTCCCGGGGCACCTCCTGGTCTGGGGCCAACGTCCTGACTTTC
>TRBJ2-5|-|-|TRBV5-1
CASSLGLGGETQYF
TGCGCCAGCAGCTTGGGGTTGGGTGGAGAGACCCAGTACTTC
>TRBJ1-1|-|few|TRBV7-6
CASSLGEGVTEAFF
TGTGCCAGCAGCTTAGGAGAGGGGGTTACTGAAGCTTTCTTT
>TRBJ1-1|-|-|TRBV18
CASSPDEGTEAFF
TGTGCCAGCTCACCCGACGAAGGGACTGAAGCTTTCTTT
>TRBJ2-3|TRBD2|-|TRBV18
CASSPGIVAGVGDTQYF
TGTGCCAGCTCACCGGGGATAGTAGCGGGAGTAGGAGATACGCAGTATTTT
>TRBJ2-7|TRBD2|-|TRBV27
CASRRTSGSYEQYF
TGTGCCAGCAGACGGACTAGTGGGTCCTACGAGCAGTACTTC
>TRBJ2-7|-|-|TRBV2
CASSEKWYEQYF
TGTGCCAGCAGTGAAAAGTGGTACGAGCAGTACTTC
>TRBJ2-5|TRBD1|-|TRBV23-1
CASSLGRGLETQYF
TGCGCCAGCAGCCTCGGCAGGGGGCTTGAGACCCAGTACTTC
>TRBJ2-2|-|-|TRBV29-1
CSAGAGELFF
TGCAGCGCCGGCGCCGGGGAGCTGTTTTTT
>TRBJ1-1|-|-|TRBV29-1
CSVGSGWGMNTEAFF
TGCAGCGTTGGTTCGGGTTGGGGGATGAACACTGAAGCTTTCTTT
>TRBJ2-7|-|-|TRBV2
CASRERATYEQYF
TGTGCCAGCAGAGAGCGGGCTACCTACGAGCAGTACTTC
>TRBJ2-5|-|-|TRBV18
CASSSARETQYF
TGTGCCAGCTCTAGCGCACGGGAGACCCAGTACTTC
>TRBJ2-6|-|-|TRBV5-1
CASSFLSGANVLTF
TGCGCCAGCAGCTTCCTCTCTGGGGCCAACGTCCTGACTTTC
>TRBJ2-3|-|-|TRBV10-1
CASSERDTQYF
TGCGCCAGCAGTGAAAGGGATACGCAGTATTTT
>TRBJ2-1|-|-|TRBV28
CASSFLGYNEQFF
TGTGCCAGCAGTTTTCTGGGTTACAATGAGCAGTTCTTC
>TRBJ2-5|TRBD1|-|TRBV13
CASSIYGTGGETQYF
TGTGCCAGCAGCATATACGGGACAGGAGGGGAGACCCAGTACTTC
>TRBJ1-2|-|-|TRBV4-1
CASSPSSFYGYTF
TGCGCCAGCAGCCCTTCTTCTTTTTATGGCTACACCTTC
>TRBJ2-5|-|once|TRBV29-1
CSATNRARWETQYF
TGCAGCGCAACCAACAGGGCCCGGTGGGAGACCCAGTACTTC
>TRBJ1-4|-|-|TRBV15
CATSRTGNEKLFF
TGTGCCACCAGCAGGACGGGGAATGAAAAACTGTTTTTT
>TRBJ2-1|-|-|TRBV6-4
CASSVRWGNEQFF
TGTGCCAGCAGTGTAAGGTGGGGCAATGAGCAGTTCTTC
>TRBJ1-3|TRBD1|-|TRBV6-5
CASRGTGGLVNTIYF
TGTGCCAGCAGGGGGACAGGGGGCTTAGTAAACACCATATATTTT
>TRBJ2-5|-|-|TRBV7-8
CASCRIRSKEKETQYF
TGTGCCAGCTGTCGTATTCGCAGCAAAGAAAAAGAGACCCAGTACTTC
>TRBJ2-7|TRBD2|-|TRBV19
CASRLQGGGPYEQYF
TGTGCCAGTAGACTTCAAGGCGGGGGACCATACGAGCAGTACTTC
>TRBJ1-5|-|once|TRBV28
CAAQSVFNQPQHF
TGTGCCGCCCAGTCAGTCTTCAATCAGCCCCAGCATTTT
>TRBJ1-1|-|-|TRBV30
CAWTQGMNTEAFF
TGTGCCTGGACTCAGGGAATGAACACTGAAGCTTTCTTT
>TRBJ2-1|TRBD1|-|TRBV6-1
CASSWTGGLDSEQFF
TGTGCCAGCAGCTGGACAGGGGGCTTGGATAGTGAGCAGTTCTTC
>TRBJ2-1|-|-|TRBV5-1
CASSFQTTTYNEQFF
TGCGCCAGCAGCTTTCAGACAACCACCTACAATGAGCAGTTCTTC
>TRBJ1-5|-|once|TRBV2
CASSDVAGGISNQPQHF
TGTGCCAGCAGTGATGTGGCCGGCGGAATTAGCAATCAGCCCCAGCATTTT
>TRBJ2-2|-|-|TRBV27
CASSLKSLGPGELFF
TGTGCCAGCAGTTTAAAGTCACTAGGCCCCGGGGAGCTGTTTTTT
>TRBJ2-1|-|once|TRBV7-6
CASSRSLSSYNEQFF
TGTGCCAGCAGCCGCAGCCTTAGCTCCTACAATGAGCAGTTCTTC
>TRBJ2-3|-|-|TRBV27
CASSHPSTDTQYF
TGTGCCAGCAGCCATCCCAGCACAGATACGCAGTATTTT